This TCR beta chain was documented in a study of T cell changes during pregnancy in multiple sclerosis. The CDR3 covers 14 residues. In germline, CDR1 is SGDLS, CDR2 YYNGEE. Trimming took 7 bases from V and 0 from J, leaving 14 bases between them. Measured with immunoSEQ multiplex PCR; TCRdb has only the in-frame clones, and not every one. The profile shows approximately 80,000 clones, over 85% of them singletons. This material consisted of peripheral blood, taken in the second trimester of pregnancy. This TCR was sampled from a female donor in good health, enrolled as a control in a pregnancy study. The V and J genes are TRBV9 and TRBJ2-7; perhaps TRBD1 as D (6 bases). The CDR3 sequence is CASRPGVSSYEQYF. CDR3 bases: TGTGCCAGCCGACCAGGGGTTAGCTCCTACGAGCAGTACTTC.